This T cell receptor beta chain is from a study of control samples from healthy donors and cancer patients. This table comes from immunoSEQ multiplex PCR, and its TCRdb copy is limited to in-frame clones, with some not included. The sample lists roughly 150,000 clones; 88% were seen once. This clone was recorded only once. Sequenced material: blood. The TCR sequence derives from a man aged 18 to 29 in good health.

DNA of the CDR3: TGTGCCAGCTTTTTAGGGACGGACTATGGCTACACCTTC. Translation: CASFLGTDYGYTF. The rearrangement joins TRBV5-7 to TRBJ1-2; tentatively, D is TRBD1 (5 bases). TRBV5-7 is known as an ORF, though its function is uncertain. CDR3 size: 13 residues. Between the trimmed V and J ends, which lost 7 bases and 3 bases, there was a span of 13 bases.